Following are 27 T cell receptor beta chains from one sample sequenced in a study of beta chain features in type 1 diabetes. Since all of the isolated RNA was reverse transcribed, expressed TCRB transcripts were what got sequenced. Some clones are missing from TCRdb's copy, which holds only in-frame ones; the method was immunoSEQ multiplex PCR. This sample has fewer than 350,000 clones, with approximately 16% found just once. Their recognized antigens are unknown. Study-wide points: Among patients with Type 1 diabetes, TCRB CDR3s were moderately but significantly shorter in every one of the four CD4+ subsets.

The source material was naive CD4+ T cells from blood. Source of these receptors: a man aged 18 to 30 with type 1 diabetes.

The J gene is TRBJ1-6, the V gene TRBV7-2; perhaps TRBD1 as D (5 bases). The V gene lost 2 bases and the J gene lost 7 bases, with 12 bases spanning the gap. Germline CDR1 is SGHTA and CDR2 is FQGNSA. The CDR3 sequence is 15 residues long. The chain's CDR3 is CASSLRAGYNSPLHF. CDR3 sequence (DNA): TGTGCCAGCAGCTTAAGGGCAGGGTACAATTCACCCCTCCACTTT.

The V call is TRBV13, the J call TRBJ2-7, with 9 bases identical to TRBD2. The CDR3 spans 16 residues. CDR1 is PRHDT, CDR2 FYEKMQ, per germline (reference sequence). V lost 4 bases to trimming and J lost 3 bases; unmatched junction nucleotides: 10. The CDR3 loop is CASSSTLLAGNYEQYF. The CDR3 coding sequence is TGTGCCAGCAGCTCGACACTCCTAGCGGGAAACTACGAGCAGTACTTC.

This clone was seen a single time. The rearrangement joins TRBV7-9 to TRBJ2-5, with D perhaps TRBD2 (5 bases). Germline lookup yields CDR1 SEHNR and CDR2 FQNEAQ (reference sequence). Trimming took 2 bases from V and 5 from J, leaving 12 bases between them. This CDR3 spans 14 amino acids. The DNA for the CDR3 is TGTGCCAGCAGCTTAACGGGAAAAGGGGAGACCCAGTACTTC. This encodes CASSLTGKGETQYF.

CDR3 coding DNA: TGTGCCAGCAGCTTAAGACAGGCTACCCCTAGCACAGATACGCAGTATTTT. The encoded protein is CASSLRQATPSTDTQYF. The chain couples TRBV7-2 to TRBJ2-3; D might be TRBD1 (6 bases). V was shortened by 2 bases and J by 0 bases, with 15 bases between the two germline ends. The CDR3 consists of 17 residues. Germline V gene lookup returns CDR1 SGHTA and CDR2 FQGNSA.

This clone was picked up a small number of times. The chain uses TRBV5-4 and TRBJ2-3; TRBD1 agrees at 7 bases. The CDR3 consists of 12 residues. The V and J ends lost 4 bases and 10 bases, in that order; junction bases with no gene match: 6. Germline lookup yields CDR1 SGHNT and CDR2 YYREEE (reference sequence). The CDR3 loop is CASSQDRLSQYF. The CDR3 region has the DNA TGTGCCAGCAGCCAGGACAGGCTATCGCAGTATTTT.

The chain carries TRBV28 and TRBJ2-1; D may be TRBD2 (6 bases). Germline-derived CDR1 and CDR2 are MDHEN and SYDVKM. Trimming took 6 bases from V and 4 from J, leaving 16 bases between them. The CDR3 totals 15 residues. The CDR3 is CASSRRDLSYNEQFF. The CDR3 coding sequence is TGTGCCAGCAGCCGCCGGGACTTATCGTACAATGAGCAGTTCTTC. Together with reference TRBV28 and TRBJ2-1, the CDR3 gives the full variable domain: DVKVTQSSRYLVKRTGEKVFLECVQDMDHENMFWYRQDPGLGLRLIYFSYDVKMKEKGDIPEGYSVSREKKERFSLILESASTNQTSMYLCASSRRDLSYNEQFFGPGTRLTVL.

The sample holds a few counts of this clone. The V gene is TRBV6-1, the J gene TRBJ1-5; D gene unclear. The CDR3 loop spans 16 amino acids. V lost 2 bases to trimming and J lost 2 bases, with 13 bases between them. The germline gives CDR1 MNHNS, CDR2 SASEGT. CDR3 sequence: CASSERAIVGNQPQHF. The CDR3 bases are TGTGCCAGCAGTGAACGCGCTATAGTTGGCAATCAGCCCCAGCATTTT.

This clone has just a few counts. The rearrangement uses TRBV5-1 and TRBJ2-7; a weak D match, TRBD2 (7 bases). The CDR3 length is 15 residues. The V gene lost 4 bases and the J gene lost 8 bases, with 22 bases spanning the gap. Germline V gene lookup returns CDR1 SGHRS and CDR2 YFSETQ. The CDR3 nucleotides are TGCGCCAGCAGCACCGGGACATCCGTGCGGGGGAAGCAGTACTTC. This translates into CASSTGTSVRGKQYF.

This clone has only a few counts. This sequence joins TRBV13 and TRBJ2-3; 10 positions agree with TRBD1. Trimming removed 4 bases from V and 1 base from J; junction bases left unmatched: 2. The CDR3 has 15 residues. Germline values: CDR1 PRHDT, CDR2 FYEKMQ (reference sequence). CDR3 sequence: CASSYGTGGTDTQYF. CDR3 nucleotides: TGTGCCAGCAGCTATGGGACAGGGGGCACAGATACGCAGTATTTT.

This clone has only a few counts. This chain links TRBV30 with TRBJ2-1; 7 bases align to TRBD2. The CDR3 covers 14 residues. CDR1 is GTSNPN, CDR2 SVGIG, per germline (reference sequence). Trimming removed 2 bases from V and 5 bases from J; junction bases left unmatched: 6. The CDR3, as DNA: TGTGCCTGGAGTTGGCTAGCGGAACACAATGAGCAGTTCTTC. It yields the protein CAWSWLAEHNEQFF.

The rearrangement links TRBV19 to TRBJ2-3, with TRBD2 matching over 7 bases. The CDR3 is made up of 16 amino acids. V shed 2 bases, J shed 1 base, and the junction held 6 bases outside the gene matches. CDR1 is LNHDA, CDR2 SQIVND, per germline (reference sequence). The CDR3 DNA sequence: TGTGCCAGTAGTATAATCACGGGGGGAGGCACAGATACGCAGTATTTT. Encoded protein: CASSIITGGGTDTQYF.

The chain combines TRBV11-2 with TRBJ1-3, with 7 bases identical to TRBD1. V was clipped by 5 bases and J by 2 bases; unmatched bases: 3. The CDR3 covers 14 residues. Germline values: CDR1 SGHAT, CDR2 FQNNGV. This CDR3 is CASSRGTAGNTIYF. The CDR3 bases are TGTGCCAGCAGCCGCGGGACAGCTGGAAACACCATATATTTT.

V gene TRBV28 combines with J gene TRBJ2-1; 7 nucleotides line up with TRBD1. Trimming cost V 4 bases and J 4 bases; bases outside gene matches: 7. Germline V gene data show CDR1 as MDHEN and CDR2 as SYDVKM. This CDR3 contains 15 residues. The CDR3 region has the DNA TGTGCCAGCAGTTCGCCCGGGACAGCTTACAATGAGCAGTTCTTC. This gives the protein CASSSPGTAYNEQFF. Full variable domain (outside the CDR3, taken from reference TRBV28 and TRBJ2-1): DVKVTQSSRYLVKRTGEKVFLECVQDMDHENMFWYRQDPGLGLRLIYFSYDVKMKEKGDIPEGYSVSREKKERFSLILESASTNQTSMYLCASSSPGTAYNEQFFGPGTRLTVL.

This clone turned up a few times. J is TRBJ1-2 and V is TRBV29-1; D perhaps matches TRBD1 (6 bases). Trimming removed 4 bases at V and 4 bases at J, with 13 bases between. Germline loops: CDR1 SQVTM, CDR2 ANQGSEA. The CDR3 has 13 residues. The CDR3 loop is CSVAALGGYGYTF. The CDR3 DNA reads TGCAGCGTTGCGGCCCTAGGGGGCTATGGCTACACCTTC.

This clone was counted a single time. J is TRBJ1-1 and V is TRBV12-5; possible D gene TRBD1, 5 bases. Trimming took off 4 bases at V and 6 bases at J, with 12 bases between the two ends. The V gene's germline CDR1 is LGHNT and CDR2 FRNRAP. This CDR3 is 13 amino acids long. The CDR3 coding sequence is TGTGCTAGTGGTTCAGAGTGGGGCGCTGAAGCTTTCTTT. Translated, it gives CASGSEWGAEAFF.

This clone was recorded a few times. The J gene is TRBJ1-2, the V gene TRBV5-4, with TRBD1 identical over 8 bases. CDR1 is SGHNT and CDR2 is YYREEE in the germline V gene (reference sequence). The CDR3 is 15 residues long. J lost 7 bases, V lost 2 bases, and 10 bases had no gene match. CDR3 bases: TGTGCCAGCAGCTTATGGACAGGGATGGGGTCTGGCTACACCTTC. This sequence encodes CASSLWTGMGSGYTF. Based on the CDR3 plus reference TRBV5-4 and TRBJ1-2, the full variable domain is ETGVTQSPTHLIKTRGQQVTLRCSSQSGHNTVSWYQQALGQGPQFIFQYYREEENGRGNFPPRFSGLQFPNYSSELNVNALELDDSALYLCASSLWTGMGSGYTFGSGTRLTVV.

This clone was found a few times. The chain is built from TRBV30 and TRBJ2-7; D may be TRBD1 (6 bases). This CDR3 has 14 amino acids. Germline V gene data show CDR1 as GTSNPN and CDR2 as SVGIG (reference sequence). Trimming left V 1 base short and J 6 bases short, with 16 bases between. CDR3 loop: CAWSALGAVFEQYF. The DNA for the CDR3 is TGTGCCTGGAGTGCCCTGGGGGCGGTGTTCGAGCAGTACTTC.

V gene TRBV4-2 combines with J gene TRBJ2-1, with 7 positions matching TRBD1. CDR3 length: 17 amino acids. The trim removed 0 bases at V and 0 bases at J, leaving 5 bases unmatched. Germline lookup yields CDR1 LGHNA and CDR2 YNFKEQ. In DNA form, the CDR3 reads TGTGCCAGCAGCCAAGATCGGTGGGACAGCTCCTACAATGAGCAGTTCTTC. It encodes CASSQDRWDSSYNEQFF.

J is TRBJ1-5 and V is TRBV21-1. TRBV21-1 is described as a pseudogene. The CDR3 is made up of 16 amino acids. This chain's CDR3 is CASSKKQRDRHQPQHF. DNA of the CDR3: TGTGCCAGCAGCAAAAAGCAGAGGGATAGGCATCAGCCCCAGCATTTT.

This chain links TRBV27 with TRBJ1-1; the match to TRBD1 covers 11 bases. This CDR3 has 15 residues. The V segment lost 5 bases and the J segment 2 bases; nucleotides outside the gene matches: 4. Germline V gene lookup returns CDR1 MNHEY and CDR2 SMNVEV (reference sequence). The CDR3, as DNA: TGTGCCAGCAGTCGGACAGGGGGCGGAAACACTGAAGCTTTCTTT. This translates into CASSRTGGGNTEAFF.

The rearrangement links TRBV10-2 to TRBJ2-1; D gene uncertain. Trimming left V 4 bases short and J 1 base short, with 5 bases between. This CDR3 is 13 amino acids long. Germline assignment: CDR1 WSHSY and CDR2 SAAADI. The CDR3 nucleotides are TGCGCCAGCAGTGTGGAGTCCTACAATGAGCAGTTCTTC. It yields the protein CASSVESYNEQFF.

This clone was seen a few times. The chain is built from TRBV7-2 and TRBJ2-4; D uncertain. Trimming shortened V by 1 base and J by 0 bases, and 13 bases separated the two germline ends. The CDR3 is made up of 17 amino acids. Germline lookup yields CDR1 SGHTA and CDR2 FQGNSA. The CDR3, as DNA: TGTGCCAGCAGCTTAGGGTCGAGCGTATTAGCCAAAAACATTCAGTACTTC. Its translation is CASSLGSSVLAKNIQYF.

The chain joins TRBV7-2 to TRBJ1-4, with D perhaps TRBD1 (5 bases). Germline CDR1 reads SGHTA; CDR2 reads FQGNSA. The V gene lost 3 bases and the J gene lost 7 bases, with 24 bases spanning the gap. The CDR3 is 18 amino acids. The CDR3 nucleotides read TGTGCCAGCAGCTTGTTTCGGGACGCAGGAGGGTTCGGTGAAAAACTGTTTTTT. It translates to CASSLFRDAGGFGEKLFF.

The chain couples TRBV19 to TRBJ2-1; a weak D match, TRBD2 (5 bases). V was clipped by 0 bases and J by 9 bases, with 12 bases between them. CDR1 is LNHDA, CDR2 SQIVND, per germline (reference sequence). The CDR3 extends over 14 amino acids. The CDR3 DNA follows: TGTGCCAGTAGTATAGATCTGATCCGGGGTGAGCAGTTCTTC. This sequence encodes CASSIDLIRGEQFF.

The genes are TRBV7-8 and TRBJ2-3; 8 bases agree with TRBD2. CDR3 length: 14 residues. Trimming cost V 3 bases and J 1 base; bases outside gene matches: 0. Germline V gives CDR1 SGHVS, CDR2 FQNEAQ. The CDR3 DNA sequence: TGTGCCAGCAGCTTTAGCGGGGGCACAGATACGCAGTATTTT. Translating it yields CASSFSGGTDTQYF. Using reference TRBV7-8 and TRBJ2-3 for the parts outside the CDR3, the full variable domain is GAGVSQSPRYKVAKRGQDVALRCDPISGHVSLFWYQQALGQGPEFLTYFQNEAQLDKSGLPSDRFFAERPEGSVSTLKIQRTQQEDSAVYLCASSFSGGTDTQYFGPGTRLTVL.

The rearrangement uses TRBV5-1 and TRBJ1-1; TRBD1 might be the D (6 bases). The CDR3 sequence is 15 residues long. With 1 base removed from V and 2 bases from J, the gap between germline ends came to 12 bases. Germline V CDR1 and CDR2: SGHRS, YFSETQ. The CDR3 nucleotides read TGCGCCAGCAGCTTGAAGGCAGGGGCAAACACTGAAGCTTTCTTT. As protein: CASSLKAGANTEAFF.

The chain has TRBV5-1 and TRBJ2-2; possibly TRBD1 for D (5 bases). The germline V gene encodes CDR1 SGHRS and CDR2 YFSETQ. This CDR3 has 14 residues. The ends were cut back, 1 base at V and 6 bases at J, with 10 bases in the middle. The CDR3 loop reads CASSLSRGPGELFF. CDR3 sequence (DNA): TGCGCCAGCAGCTTGAGTAGGGGTCCCGGGGAGCTGTTTTTT. The full variable domain, completed using reference TRBV5-1 and TRBJ2-2, is KAGVTQTPRYLIKTRGQQVTLSCSPISGHRSVSWYQQTPGQGLQFLFEYFSETQRNKGNFPGRFSGRQFSNSRSEMNVSTLELGDSALYLCASSLSRGPGELFFGEGSRLTVL.